This entry lists 25 T cell receptor beta chains sequenced from one sample in a study of T cell responses to AZD1222 COVID-19 vaccine. The protocol was immunoSEQ multiplex PCR, while the TCRdb copy is restricted to in-frame clones and leaves out a portion. The sample holds 100,000 to 150,000 clones, approximately 90% seen once. The specimen was peripheral blood, collected on day 0 of AZD1222 vaccination. The receptors shown here come from an adult in good health.

In its sample, this clone was seen once. The rearrangement links TRBV18 to TRBJ1-1; D is unclear. The germline V gene encodes CDR1 KGHSH and CDR2 LQKENI. The CDR3 loop spans 14 amino acids. The ends were cut back, 2 bases at V and 1 base at J, with 8 bases in the middle. The CDR3 DNA reads TGTGCCAGCTCACCAATACAGACGAACACTGAAGCTTTCTTT. As protein: CASSPIQTNTEAFF.

The chain recombines TRBV10-3 with TRBJ1-1, with D possibly matching TRBD1 (5 bases). CDR3 length equals 12 residues. V lost 4 bases, J lost 8 bases, and 11 bases lay in between. The V gene's germline CDR1 is ENHRY and CDR2 SYGVKD. CDR3 DNA sequence: TGTGCCATCAGTGGAGGGACTGCGGAAGCTTTCTTT. It specifies CAISGGTAEAFF.

V is TRBV28 and J is TRBJ1-5; D remains unclear. V lost 3 bases, J lost 12 bases, and 12 bases lay in between. The germline CDR1 and CDR2 sequences are MDHEN and SYDVKM. The CDR3 length is 12 residues. In nucleotides, the CDR3 is TGTGCCAGCAGTTTGCCCCTGGGGTACCAGCATTTT. As protein: CASSLPLGYQHF.

There are a few counts of this clone. The rearrangement joins TRBV24-1 to TRBJ2-5, with 10 positions matching TRBD1. The CDR3 loop spans 16 amino acids. Germline values: CDR1 KGHDR, CDR2 SFDVKD. Trimming took 3 bases from V and 4 from J; bases not matched to a gene: 7. CDR3 DNA sequence: TGTGCCACCAGTGATGACAGACAGGGGGCCGGAGAGACCCAGTACTTC. Translation gives CATSDDRQGAGETQYF.

The chain recombines TRBV19 with TRBJ2-1; 9 bases agree with TRBD1. Looked up from germline, CDR1 is LNHDA and CDR2 is SQIVND (reference sequence). V was clipped by 3 bases and J by 6 bases; unmatched bases: 15. CDR3 length: 18 residues. CDR3 DNA sequence: TGTGCCAGTAGTATTATCTGGACAGGGGAGGGGTACGTCAATGAGCAGTTCTTC. Translating it yields CASSIIWTGEGYVNEQFF.

The sample holds one count of this clone. CDR3 sequence: CASSEAVAFPGELFF. The CDR3 DNA reads TGTGCCAGCAGTGAAGCGGTCGCCTTCCCCGGGGAGCTGTTTTTT. J is TRBJ2-2 and V is TRBV6-1, with D hard to call. The length of the CDR3 is 15 residues. Germline assignment: CDR1 MNHNS and CDR2 SASEGT. V lost 0 bases to trimming and J lost 6 bases, with 11 bases between them.

J is TRBJ1-6 and V is TRBV5-1; 9 bases are shared with TRBD1. Germline V gives CDR1 SGHRS, CDR2 YFSETQ. Trimming cost V 4 bases and J 7 bases; bases outside gene matches: 6. The CDR3 contains 15 residues. As DNA, the CDR3 is TGCGCCAGCAGCCCCGGGACAGGGAGAAATTCACCCCTCCACTTT. Its translation: CASSPGTGRNSPLHF.

This clone has a handful of counts. V is TRBV6-5 and J is TRBJ1-6; 10 bases are shared with TRBD1. Per germline, CDR1 MNHEY and CDR2 SVGAGI. This CDR3 has 14 residues. V shed 10 bases, J shed 4 bases, and the junction held 4 bases outside the gene matches. The CDR3 nucleotides are TGTGCCACCTCGGACAGGGGGTATAATTCACCCCTCCACTTT. Translation gives CATSDRGYNSPLHF.

This clone was recorded once. The V call is TRBV28, the J call TRBJ2-7, with TRBD1 matching over 9 bases. Per germline, CDR1 MDHEN and CDR2 SYDVKM. The CDR3 has 15 amino acids. V dropped 5 bases and J dropped 5; count of bases not matched to a gene: 10. The DNA of the CDR3 is TGTGCCAGCAGTGCCCCCGGGACAGGGACCCACGAGCAGTACTTC. This codes for CASSAPGTGTHEQYF.

The rearrangement links TRBV27 to TRBJ1-1; possibly TRBD1 for D (5 bases). V lost 7 bases to trimming and J lost 0 bases, with 15 bases between them. CDR1 MNHEY and CDR2 SMNVEV come from the germline V gene (reference sequence). This CDR3 is 15 amino acids long. Written as DNA, the CDR3 is TGTGCCAGCAAGTTATCCGAGGGGATGAACACTGAAGCTTTCTTT. The encoded protein is CASKLSEGMNTEAFF.

The gene calls are TRBV6-6 and TRBJ1-3; D is possibly TRBD1 (5 bases). CDR1 and CDR2 (germline): MNHNY, SVGAGI (reference sequence). This CDR3 comprises 14 residues. With 7 bases removed from V and 1 base from J, the gap between germline ends came to 11 bases. The CDR3 DNA follows: TGTGCCAGCACCTATGGGGCTTCTGGAAACACCATATATTTT. It translates to CASTYGASGNTIYF.

The genes are TRBV27 and TRBJ1-2, with TRBD1 matching 11 bases. V gave up 6 bases and J gave up 2 bases; unmatched junction bases: 11. The germline V gene encodes CDR1 MNHEY and CDR2 SMNVEV (reference sequence). The CDR3 extends over 17 amino acids. In nucleotides, the CDR3 is TGTGCCAGCAGCCCTTACCAAGGGGACAGGGGGAACTATGGCTACACCTTC. This codes for CASSPYQGDRGNYGYTF.

The V and J genes are TRBV6-5 and TRBJ2-7; no definite D call. The CDR3 runs 13 residues. V was clipped by 6 bases and J by 0 bases, with 9 bases between them. CDR1 and CDR2 (germline): MNHEY, SVGAGI. The CDR3 DNA is TGTGCCAGCAGAGCCAGTAACTCCTACGAGCAGTACTTC. Protein: CASRASNSYEQYF.

The chain links TRBV7-2 to TRBJ1-1, with TRBD1 matching over 9 bases. In germline, CDR1 is SGHTA, CDR2 FQGNSA. The J segment lost 3 bases and the V segment lost 7 bases, leaving 3 bases of the junction unmatched. The CDR3 runs to 13 residues. The CDR3 is CASNDRGYTEAFF. CDR3 sequence (DNA): TGTGCCAGCAACGACAGGGGGTACACTGAAGCTTTCTTT.

The chain uses TRBV5-8 and TRBJ1-6; D gene ambiguous. This CDR3 comprises 13 residues. Germline values: CDR1 SGHTS, CDR2 YDEGEE. V lost 2 bases and J lost 10, with 10 bases in between. As DNA, the CDR3 is TGTGCCAGCAGCTTCGGTGAGAGGTCACCCCTCCACTTT. It specifies CASSFGERSPLHF. Full variable domain (missing parts from reference TRBV5-8 and TRBJ1-6): EAGVTQSPTHLIKTRGQQATLRCSPISGHTSVYWYQQALGLGLQFLLWYDEGEERNRGNFPPRFSGRQFPNYSSELNVNALELEDSALYLCASSFGERSPLHFGNGTRLTVT.

This chain joins TRBV11-2 and TRBJ2-3; 12 bases fit TRBD2. Trimming removed 6 bases from V and 6 bases from J; junction bases left unmatched: 10. The CDR3 has 16 residues. The germline gives CDR1 SGHAT, CDR2 FQNNGV. This CDR3 is CASRPSSGGAGDTQYF. For the CDR3, the DNA is TGTGCCAGCAGACCTTCTAGCGGGGGGGCCGGCGATACGCAGTATTTT.

The V and J genes are TRBV4-1 and TRBJ1-6; the D gene is possibly TRBD1 (5 bases). The CDR3 totals 18 residues. Germline lookup yields CDR1 MGHRA and CDR2 YSYEKL. Trimming cost V 3 bases and J 7 bases, with 22 bases left between them. The CDR3: CASSQGTFPFLNNSPLHF. The CDR3 nucleotides are TGCGCCAGCAGCCAGGGGACTTTCCCGTTTCTCAACAATTCACCCCTCCACTTT.

The chain has TRBV5-1 and TRBJ1-1; 7 bases map to TRBD1. The length of the CDR3 is 16 residues. V trimming: 2 bases; J trimming: 0 bases; junction bases outside the gene matches: 7. Germline V gene data show CDR1 as SGHRS and CDR2 as YFSETQ. The CDR3 coding sequence is TGCGCCAGCAGCTTTTCAACCAGGGGGATGAACACTGAAGCTTTCTTT. Encoded protein: CASSFSTRGMNTEAFF.

The chain couples TRBV7-9 to TRBJ1-2; 10 bases are a match to TRBD1. V lost 5 bases, J lost 5 bases, and 14 bases stayed unmatched. Germline CDR1 is SEHNR and CDR2 is FQNEAQ (reference sequence). The CDR3 is 17 amino acids. For the CDR3, the DNA is TGTGCCAGCAGCCCTAGGCGGGACAGGGGACTAGGGTATGGCTACACCTTC. This translates into CASSPRRDRGLGYGYTF.

The chain has TRBV7-2 and TRBJ2-1; 8 positions match TRBD1. V dropped 2 bases and J dropped 1; count of bases not matched to a gene: 4. The CDR3 length is 16 residues. Germline V CDR1 and CDR2: SGHTA, FQGNSA. CDR3 sequence: CASSLSGGFSYNEQFF. In DNA form, the CDR3 reads TGTGCCAGCAGCTTATCAGGGGGCTTTTCCTACAATGAGCAGTTCTTC.

The rearrangement links TRBV12-3 or TRBV12-4 to TRBJ1-3; D might be TRBD1 (5 bases). The CDR3 consists of 13 residues. Trimming left V 3 bases short and J 7 bases short, with 10 bases between. The chain's CDR3 is CASSFWGRNTIYF. The CDR3 nucleotides read TGTGCCAGCAGTTTTTGGGGGAGGAACACCATATATTTT.

This chain connects TRBV19 to TRBJ2-2; 9 bases are shared with TRBD1. In germline, CDR1 is LNHDA, CDR2 SQIVND (reference sequence). Trimming removed 3 bases from V and 3 bases from J; junction bases left unmatched: 8. The CDR3 length is 17 residues. The CDR3 nucleotides are TGTGCCAGTAGTATTAGTCGGGGACAGGGATACACCGGGGAGCTGTTTTTT. Amino acids: CASSISRGQGYTGELFF.

V gene TRBV30 combines with J gene TRBJ2-7; TRBD2 aligns across 8 bases. Unmatched junction bases numbered 4, after V lost 3 bases and J lost 3 bases. In germline, CDR1 is GTSNPN, CDR2 SVGIG (reference sequence). CDR3 size: 13 residues. The chain's CDR3 is CAWSLGTSYEQYF. As DNA, the CDR3 is TGTGCCTGGAGCCTAGGGACTAGCTACGAGCAGTACTTC. The complete variable domain, with remaining parts taken from reference TRBV30 and TRBJ2-7, reads SQTIHQWPATLVQPVGSPLSLECTVEGTSNPNLYWYRQAAGRGLQLLFYSVGIGQISSEVPQNLSASRPQDRQFILSSKKLLLSDSGFYLCAWSLGTSYEQYFGPGTRLTVT.

The chain recombines TRBV9 with TRBJ2-2; perhaps TRBD2 as D (6 bases). V lost 4 bases and J lost 2, with 15 bases in between. This CDR3 region has 16 residues. Germline V gene lookup returns CDR1 SGDLS and CDR2 YYNGEE. The CDR3 region is CASSTSGLPNTGELFF. The DNA of the CDR3 is TGTGCCAGCAGCACCTCGGGACTCCCTAACACCGGGGAGCTGTTTTTT.

This sequence joins TRBV4-2 and TRBJ2-7, with 8 bases fitting TRBD2. V gave up 2 bases and J gave up 6 bases; unmatched junction bases: 6. Germline CDR1 is LGHNA and CDR2 is YNFKEQ. The CDR3 totals 14 residues. CDR3 nucleotides: TGTGCCAGCAGCCAATCCCGGGAGGGCAGCGAGCAGTACTTC. It encodes CASSQSREGSEQYF.